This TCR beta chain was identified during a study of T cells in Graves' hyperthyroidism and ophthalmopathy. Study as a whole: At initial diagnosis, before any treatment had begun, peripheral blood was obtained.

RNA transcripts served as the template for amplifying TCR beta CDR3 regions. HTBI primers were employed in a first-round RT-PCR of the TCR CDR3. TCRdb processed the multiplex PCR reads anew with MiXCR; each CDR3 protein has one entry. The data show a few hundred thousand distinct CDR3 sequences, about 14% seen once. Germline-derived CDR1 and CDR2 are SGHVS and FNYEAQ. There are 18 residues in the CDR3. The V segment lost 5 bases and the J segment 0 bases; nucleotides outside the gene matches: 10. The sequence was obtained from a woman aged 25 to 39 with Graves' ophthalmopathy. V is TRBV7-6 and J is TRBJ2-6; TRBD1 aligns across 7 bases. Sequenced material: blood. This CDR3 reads CASSPTGVAFSGANVLTF. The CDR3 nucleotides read TGTGCCAGCAGCCCCACAGGGGTGGCTTTCTCTGGGGCCAACGTCCTGACTTTC.